The source of this T cell receptor beta chain is a study of blood T cell repertoires in COVID-19. Clones were read by immunoSEQ multiplex PCR, and TCRdb kept only the in-frame ones, dropping some. The data show about 300,000 clones, approximately 86% seen once. Trimming removed 1 base at V and 6 bases at J, with 20 bases between. This CDR3 contains 17 residues. Germline V gives CDR1 SGHAT, CDR2 FQNNGV. Input material: peripheral blood. The chain carries TRBV11-2 and TRBJ2-3; D is possibly TRBD1 (6 bases). The clonotype originates from a man in his 70s with acute or convalescent COVID-19. CDR3 region: CASSLAVTGPLMDTQYF. CDR3 nucleotide sequence: TGTGCCAGCAGCTTAGCCGTGACAGGCCCCCTCATGGATACGCAGTATTTT.